The 32 T cell receptor beta chains in this list originate from one sample, sequenced in a study of control samples from healthy donors and cancer patients. Measured with immunoSEQ multiplex PCR; TCRdb has only the in-frame clones, and not every one. The profile shows about 150,000 clones, 85% to 95% of them singletons. Sequencing was performed on blood. These receptors all come from a woman younger than 35 in good health.

The genes are TRBV24-1 and TRBJ1-2; no firm D call. CDR3 size: 14 residues. Germline loops: CDR1 KGHDR, CDR2 SFDVKD. Trimming cost V 3 bases and J 0 bases, with 7 bases left between them. CDR3 region: CATSDNGPNYGYTF. The CDR3 DNA reads as TGTGCCACCAGTGATAATGGGCCTAACTATGGCTACACCTTC.

The chain has TRBV10-3 and TRBJ1-1; D not certain. CDR1 is ENHRY and CDR2 is SYGVKD in the germline V gene. The V end lost 11 bases, the J end lost 2 bases, and 15 bases lay between the germline ends. The CDR3 runs 13 residues. The CDR3 protein is CASSREGNTEAFF. The CDR3 nucleotides read TGTGCCTCCTCCAGAGAGGGTAACACTGAAGCTTTCTTT.

The chain recombines TRBV12-3 or TRBV12-4 with TRBJ1-2; possibly TRBD1 for D (5 bases). V lost 1 base to trimming and J lost 7 bases, with 10 bases between them. This CDR3 region has 13 residues. The CDR3 DNA is TGTGCCAGCAGTTTAGGAGGGGTGAGTGGCTACACCTTC. This gives the protein CASSLGGVSGYTF.

This chain connects TRBV4-1 to TRBJ1-1; 7 bases map to TRBD1. The length of the CDR3 is 15 residues. Germline values: CDR1 MGHRA, CDR2 YSYEKL. With V trimmed by 3 bases and J by 2 bases, 6 bases remained unmatched. The CDR3 bases are TGCGCCAGCAGCCACCCACAGGGGTTCAACACTGAAGCTTTCTTT. Translated: CASSHPQGFNTEAFF.

This sequence joins TRBV28 and TRBJ1-2; no clear D. From germline, CDR1 is MDHEN and CDR2 SYDVKM. V shed 6 bases and J shed 2 bases, with 7 bases lying between them. CDR3 size: 12 residues. CDR3 amino acids: CASSTWNYGYTF. The CDR3, as DNA: TGTGCCAGCAGCACCTGGAACTATGGCTACACCTTC.

The chain uses TRBV7-2 and TRBJ2-3, with D hard to call. Germline-derived CDR1 and CDR2 are SGHTA and FQGNSA. V lost 2 bases and J 2 bases, leaving 5 bases between the germline ends. This CDR3 spans 13 amino acids. As DNA, the CDR3 is TGTGCCAGCAGCTTACCGTCCACAGATACGCAGTATTTT. Translation gives CASSLPSTDTQYF.

This chain links TRBV4-2 with TRBJ2-2; D gene ambiguous. The CDR3 sequence is 14 residues long. Trimming left V 4 bases short and J 11 bases short, with 17 bases between. Germline V gene sequence: CDR1 LGHNA, CDR2 YNFKEQ. Written as DNA, the CDR3 is TGTGCCAGCAGCCGCGAAGGAGTCTCGAGAGAGCTGTTTTTT. It translates to CASSREGVSRELFF.

The J gene is TRBJ2-6, the V gene TRBV7-9; no definite D call. With 3 bases removed from V and 4 bases from J, the gap between germline ends came to 1 base. The CDR3 runs to 12 residues. The germline gives CDR1 SEHNR, CDR2 FQNEAQ (reference sequence). The CDR3 nucleotides read TGTGCCAGCAGCTTGGGGGCCAACGTCCTGACTTTC. Residues: CASSLGANVLTF. Complete variable domain (other parts from reference TRBV7-9 and TRBJ2-6): DTGVSQNPRHKITKRGQNVTFRCDPISEHNRLYWYRQTLGQGPEFLTYFQNEAQLEKSRLLSDRFSAERPKGSFSTLEIQRTEQGDSAMYLCASSLGANVLTFGAGSRLTVL.

Concerning this clone itself: The same CDR3 arises from other DNA sequences in this sample as well. The rearrangement links TRBV5-4 to TRBJ2-5; D unresolved. The germline V gene encodes CDR1 SGHNT and CDR2 YYREEE (reference sequence). V lost 1 base, J lost 5 bases, and 3 bases lay in between. This CDR3 spans 11 amino acids. The CDR3 here is CASSLRETQYF. The CDR3 DNA reads TGTGCCAGCAGCTTGCGGGAGACCCAGTACTTC.

The CDR3: CASSQDLTSGLFTDTQYF. In DNA, the CDR3 is TGCGCCAGCAGCCAAGATCTGACTAGCGGGCTATTCACAGATACGCAGTATTTT. This chain links TRBV4-1 with TRBJ2-3; 10 bases match TRBD2. Germline CDR1 is MGHRA and CDR2 is YSYEKL. Unmatched junction bases numbered 8, after V lost 0 bases and J lost 2 bases. The CDR3 covers 18 residues.

The V and J genes are TRBV11-2 and TRBJ1-6; 7 nucleotides match TRBD1. V lost 4 bases and J lost 7; bases outside the gene matches: 19. This CDR3 is built from 19 residues. Germline CDR1 and CDR2: SGHAT and FQNNGV. The CDR3 DNA reads as TGTGCCAGCAGCTCTCTGCTCCCCGAGGGAGGGGGCGAAAATTCACCCCTCCACTTT. Amino acids: CASSSLLPEGGGENSPLHF.

The V gene is TRBV9, the J gene TRBJ1-2; 9 bases are shared with TRBD1. Germline CDR1 SGDLS, CDR2 YYNGEE. The CDR3 runs to 14 residues. Germline trimming cut 3 bases from V and 5 bases from J; bases unmatched to any gene: 5. DNA for the CDR3: TGTGCCAGCAGCGGAGACAGGGGGGGTTATGGCTACACCTTC. This sequence encodes CASSGDRGGYGYTF.

The chain links TRBV6-5 to TRBJ1-4; maybe TRBD1 (5 bases). The V and J ends lost 7 bases and 6 bases respectively, with 18 bases between them. The CDR3 is 15 amino acids. Germline CDR1 and CDR2: MNHEY and SVGAGI. The CDR3 DNA follows: TGTGCCAGCATCAAAACGGGACGAGGGTATGAAAAACTGTTTTTT. This translates into CASIKTGRGYEKLFF.

This chain links TRBV5-1 with TRBJ2-7, with D perhaps assigned TRBD1 or TRBD2 (5 bases each). Germline CDR1 and CDR2: SGHRS and YFSETQ. Trimming took 4 bases from V and 2 from J, leaving 19 bases between them. The CDR3 consists of 16 residues. CDR3 sequence reads: CASSRGPLLGPYEQYF. The CDR3 coding sequence is TGCGCCAGCAGCCGGGGACCGCTCCTCGGTCCCTACGAGCAGTACTTC.

This rearrangement joins TRBV5-6 to TRBJ2-1; a possible D gene is TRBD2 (5 bases). Per the germline V gene, CDR1 is SGHDT and CDR2 is YYEEEE. The V end was cut by 4 bases, the J end by 9 bases, with 14 bases between. The CDR3 totals 13 residues. The CDR3: CASSTGSSGEQFF. DNA for the CDR3: TGTGCCAGCAGCACCGGGTCGAGCGGTGAGCAGTTCTTC.

V usage is TRBV27 and J usage is TRBJ1-6; 9 nucleotides match TRBD1. Germline trimming cut 5 bases from V and 7 bases from J; bases unmatched to any gene: 6. The CDR3 covers 15 residues. CDR1 is MNHEY and CDR2 is SMNVEV in the germline V gene (reference sequence). CDR3 bases: TGTGCCAGCAGTCCCGGGACAGGGCGGAATTCACCCCTCCACTTT. The encoded protein is CASSPGTGRNSPLHF.

The CDR3 DNA reads TGTGCCAGCAGCTTTTCCGGGACTAGCTACAATGAGCAGTTCTTC. Its protein is CASSFSGTSYNEQFF. This chain uses TRBV5-8 with TRBJ2-1; 8 bases are a match to TRBD2. Germline V gene sequence: CDR1 SGHTS, CDR2 YDEGEE. There are 15 residues in the CDR3. Trimming removed 2 bases from V and 3 bases from J; junction bases left unmatched: 4.

V is TRBV6-1 and J is TRBJ1-2; perhaps TRBD1 as D (6 bases). The germline V gene encodes CDR1 MNHNS and CDR2 SASEGT. The ends were cut back, 4 bases at V and 8 bases at J, with 29 bases in the middle. The CDR3 runs to 18 residues. CDR3 nucleotide sequence: TGTGCCAGCAGTGCGAGGGCCTCGGGGGGAACAGGGAAGGAAGGCTACACCTTC. This translates into CASSARASGGTGKEGYTF.

V gene TRBV6-5 combines with J gene TRBJ1-3, with D unclear. CDR1 MNHEY and CDR2 SVGAGI come from the germline V gene. The CDR3 has 13 amino acids. Trimming took off 7 bases at V and 6 bases at J, with 13 bases between the two ends. CDR3 residues: CASITTDSNTIYF. CDR3 DNA sequence: TGTGCCAGCATCACGACCGACTCAAACACCATATATTTT.

V gene TRBV14 combines with J gene TRBJ1-2; D is possibly TRBD1 (5 bases). From germline, CDR1 is SGHDN and CDR2 FVKESK. Deletions cut 1 base from V and 0 bases from J, with 12 bases between. CDR3 length equals 16 residues. DNA of the CDR3: TGTGCCAGCAGCCAAGTTTTTGGGGGTCCTAACTATGGCTACACCTTC. Protein sequence: CASSQVFGGPNYGYTF.

This clone occurred once. V is TRBV27 and J is TRBJ2-1; TRBD1 aligns across 8 bases. This CDR3 is 16 amino acids long. Germline V gene sequence: CDR1 MNHEY, CDR2 SMNVEV (reference sequence). Losses at the gene ends were 2 bases for V and 2 bases for J; bases not matched to a gene: 5. Here the CDR3 reads CASSLLTGGPYNEQFF. Written as DNA, the CDR3 is TGTGCCAGCAGTTTACTAACAGGGGGTCCCTACAATGAGCAGTTCTTC.

The chain combines TRBV5-6 with TRBJ1-1; D gene unclear. Looked up from germline, CDR1 is SGHDT and CDR2 is YYEEEE. The CDR3 contains 14 residues. The germline V and J ends were trimmed by 1 base and 3 bases, with 10 bases remaining between them. The CDR3: CASSLFGSYTEAFF. The CDR3 DNA reads as TGTGCCAGCAGCTTGTTTGGGTCATACACTGAAGCTTTCTTT.

V is TRBV6-2 or TRBV6-3 and J is TRBJ2-7, with D maybe TRBD2 (8 bases). The germline V and J ends were trimmed by 2 bases and 2 bases, with 22 bases remaining between them. There are 18 residues in the CDR3. Germline loops: CDR1 MNHEY, CDR2 SVGEGT. This chain's CDR3 is CASSYPQGGSGAPYEQYF. The CDR3 DNA sequence: TGTGCCAGCAGTTACCCCCAGGGGGGTAGCGGGGCCCCCTACGAGCAGTACTTC.

The chain has TRBV11-2 and TRBJ2-5, with D tentatively TRBD1 or TRBD2 (6 bases each). Germline assignment: CDR1 SGHAT and CDR2 FQNNGV. Trimming removed 0 bases at V and 7 bases at J, with 12 bases between. CDR3 size: 14 residues. For the CDR3, the DNA is TGTGCCAGCAGCTTAGAACGAGGGGGAGGGACCCAGTACTTC. Protein product: CASSLERGGGTQYF.

About this clone itself: Other DNA sequences in this specimen translate into the identical CDR3. The gene calls are TRBV20-1 and TRBJ1-1; no clear D gene. The V end lost 2 bases, the J end lost 2 bases, and 3 bases lay between the germline ends. This CDR3 spans 11 amino acids. Per the germline V gene, CDR1 is DFQATT and CDR2 is SNEGSKA (reference sequence). In nucleotides, the CDR3 is TGCAGTGCTAGATCTAACACTGAAGCTTTCTTT. It is translated as CSARSNTEAFF.

The chain links TRBV7-9 to TRBJ2-3; TRBD2 matches at 10 bases. This CDR3 comprises 16 residues. Trimming removed 5 bases from V and 1 base from J; junction bases left unmatched: 6. The germline V gene encodes CDR1 SEHNR and CDR2 FQNEAQ (reference sequence). The CDR3 loop reads CASSPGLAEGTDTQYF. The CDR3 nucleotides are TGTGCCAGCAGCCCCGGACTAGCGGAGGGCACAGATACGCAGTATTTT.

This chain connects TRBV6-5 to TRBJ2-1; D gene uncertain. The V gene's germline CDR1 is MNHEY and CDR2 SVGAGI. The V gene lost 6 bases and the J gene lost 0 bases, with 9 bases spanning the gap. This CDR3 contains 14 residues. The CDR3 DNA reads as TGTGCCAGCAGCAGCGTGAGCTCCTACAATGAGCAGTTCTTC. This translates into CASSSVSSYNEQFF.

The chain uses TRBV11-2 and TRBJ2-1, with a weak D call TRBD1 (5 bases). The length of the CDR3 is 13 residues. Germline assignment: CDR1 SGHAT and CDR2 FQNNGV. V lost 4 bases to trimming and J lost 7 bases, with 11 bases between them. CDR3 DNA sequence: TGTGCCAGCAGCTCACCTAGGGGAAATGAGCAGTTCTTC. Protein: CASSSPRGNEQFF.

This chain uses TRBV4-1 with TRBJ1-4, with D unresolved. There are 13 residues in the CDR3. The germline V gene encodes CDR1 MGHRA and CDR2 YSYEKL. The V and J ends lost 0 bases and 8 bases respectively, with 7 bases between them. The CDR3 bases are TGCGCCAGCAGCCAAGAGGAGGACGAAAAACTGTTTTTT. It yields the protein CASSQEEDEKLFF.

The CDR3 protein is CASSFVDRGGQPQHF. CDR3 nucleotide sequence: TGTGCCAGCAGTTTTGTGGACAGGGGTGGCCAGCCCCAGCATTTT. V gene TRBV28 combines with J gene TRBJ1-5; 9 nucleotides align to TRBD1. Germline CDR1 is MDHEN and CDR2 is SYDVKM. V shed 3 bases and J 7 bases; nucleotides not matched to a gene: 7. The CDR3 length is 15 residues.

This chain uses TRBV5-1 with TRBJ2-7; tentatively, D is TRBD1 (5 bases). V lost 0 bases and J lost 2, with 12 bases in between. The length of the CDR3 is 15 residues. From germline, CDR1 is SGHRS and CDR2 YFSETQ. CDR3 loop: CASSLVVGDPYEQYF. The CDR3, as DNA: TGCGCCAGCAGCTTGGTGGTAGGGGATCCCTACGAGCAGTACTTC.

This chain's CDR3 is CATTQREGEAFF. Written as DNA, the CDR3 is TGTGCCACCACGCAGAGGGAGGGTGAAGCTTTCTTT. This chain joins TRBV2 and TRBJ1-1; D is unresolved. Trimming removed 10 bases at V and 7 bases at J, with 16 bases between. CDR1 and CDR2 (germline): SNHLY, FYNNEI. This CDR3 spans 12 amino acids.